The sequence of this TCR beta chain was determined in a study of cytomegalovirus exposure and HLA in healthy donors. Notes on the study in general: The study reported that TCR beta sequences accurately predicted HLA-A and HLA-B alleles in most subjects. The authors enumerated 150 to 200 TCR beta chains as linked to cytomegalovirus. With later analysis, a missense DCLRE1C variant became linked to TCR beta V- and J-gene trimming.

PCR primers comprised 60 Vbeta and 13 Jbeta primers. The table came from immunoSEQ multiplex PCR; TCRdb's copy has only in-frame clones and leaves some out. The repertoire has roughly 110,000 clones, around 74% of them found once; the top ten carry around 15%. This clone was detected once. Its antigen is unidentified. The clonotype was recovered from a woman in her thirties or forties in good health and CMV-seropositive. Specimen: PBMCs.

The CDR3 spells CASSPPGQKLYGYTF. The DNA of the CDR3 is TGTGCCAGCTCACCACCCGGACAGAAGCTCTATGGCTACACCTTC. The chain employs TRBV18 and TRBJ1-2, with D possibly being TRBD1 (6 bases). Deletions cut 0 bases from V and 4 bases from J, with 12 bases between. The CDR3 runs to 15 residues. Germline CDR1 reads KGHSH; CDR2 reads LQKENI.